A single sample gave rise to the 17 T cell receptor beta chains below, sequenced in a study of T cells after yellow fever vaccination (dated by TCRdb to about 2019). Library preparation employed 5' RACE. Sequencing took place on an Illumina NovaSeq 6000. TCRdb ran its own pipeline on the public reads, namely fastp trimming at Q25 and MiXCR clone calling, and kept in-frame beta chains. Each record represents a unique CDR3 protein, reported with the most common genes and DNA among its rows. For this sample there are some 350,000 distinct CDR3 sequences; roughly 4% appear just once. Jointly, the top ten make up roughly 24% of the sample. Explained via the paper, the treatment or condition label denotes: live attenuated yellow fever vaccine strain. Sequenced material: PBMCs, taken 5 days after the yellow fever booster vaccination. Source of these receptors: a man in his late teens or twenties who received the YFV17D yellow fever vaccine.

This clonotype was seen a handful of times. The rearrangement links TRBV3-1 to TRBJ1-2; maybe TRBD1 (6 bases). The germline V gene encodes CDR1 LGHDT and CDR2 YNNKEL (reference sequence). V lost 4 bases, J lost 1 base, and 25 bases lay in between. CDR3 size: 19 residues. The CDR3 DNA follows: TGTGCCAGCAGCCCTATGAAGCCCTACACTCAGGGGCTTAACTATGGCTACACCTTC. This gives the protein CASSPMKPYTQGLNYGYTF. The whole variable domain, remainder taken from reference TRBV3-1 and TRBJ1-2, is DTAVSQTPKYLVTQMGNDKSIKCEQNLGHDTMYWYKQDSKKFLKIMFSYNNKELIINETVPNRFSPKSPDKAHLNLHINSLELGDSAVYFCASSPMKPYTQGLNYGYTFGSGTRLTVV.

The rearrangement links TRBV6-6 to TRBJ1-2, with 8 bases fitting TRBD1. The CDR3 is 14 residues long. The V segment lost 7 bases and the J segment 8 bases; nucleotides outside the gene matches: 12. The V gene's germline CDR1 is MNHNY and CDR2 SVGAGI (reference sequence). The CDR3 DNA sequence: TGTGCCAGCACCGAATCGGCAGGGGGCGGAGGCTACACCTTC. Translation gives CASTESAGGGGYTF.

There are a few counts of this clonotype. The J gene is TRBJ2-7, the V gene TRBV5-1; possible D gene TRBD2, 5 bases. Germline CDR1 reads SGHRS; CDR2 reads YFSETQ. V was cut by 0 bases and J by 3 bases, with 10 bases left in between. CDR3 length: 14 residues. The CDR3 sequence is CASSLGGLDYEQYV. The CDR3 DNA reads TGCGCCAGCAGCTTGGGAGGGTTGGACTACGAGCAGTACGTC.

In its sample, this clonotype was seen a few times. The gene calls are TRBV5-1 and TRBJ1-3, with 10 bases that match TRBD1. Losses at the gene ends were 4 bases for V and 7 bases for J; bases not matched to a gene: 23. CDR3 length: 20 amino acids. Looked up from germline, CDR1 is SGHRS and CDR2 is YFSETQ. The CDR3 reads CASSLAPGTGAYRRSNTIYF. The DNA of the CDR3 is TGCGCCAGCAGCCTTGCGCCCGGGACAGGGGCGTATCGAAGGTCGAACACCATATATTTT.

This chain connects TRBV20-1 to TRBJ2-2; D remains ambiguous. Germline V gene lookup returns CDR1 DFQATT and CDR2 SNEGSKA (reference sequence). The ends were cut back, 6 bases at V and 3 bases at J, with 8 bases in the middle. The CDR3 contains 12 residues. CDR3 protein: CSAQSDTGELFF. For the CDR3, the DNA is TGCAGTGCCCAATCTGACACCGGGGAGCTGTTTTTT.

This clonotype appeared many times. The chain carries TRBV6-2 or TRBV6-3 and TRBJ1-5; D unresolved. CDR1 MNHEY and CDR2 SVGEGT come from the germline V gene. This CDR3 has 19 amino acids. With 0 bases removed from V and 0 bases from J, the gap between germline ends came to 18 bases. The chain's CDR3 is CASSYSGPPQVYSNQPQHF. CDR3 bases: TGTGCCAGCAGTTACTCCGGACCCCCGCAGGTTTATAGCAATCAGCCCCAGCATTTT.

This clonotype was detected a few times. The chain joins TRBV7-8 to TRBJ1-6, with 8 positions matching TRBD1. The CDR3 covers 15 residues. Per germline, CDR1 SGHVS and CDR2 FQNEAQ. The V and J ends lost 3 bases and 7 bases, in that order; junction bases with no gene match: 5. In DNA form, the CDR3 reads TGTGCCAGCAGCTTTGACAGGGGTGGCAATTCACCCCTCCACTTT. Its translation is CASSFDRGGNSPLHF.

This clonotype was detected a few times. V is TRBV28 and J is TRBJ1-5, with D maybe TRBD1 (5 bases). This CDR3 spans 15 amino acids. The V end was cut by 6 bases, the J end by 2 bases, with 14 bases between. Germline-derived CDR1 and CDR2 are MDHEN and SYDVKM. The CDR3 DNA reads TGTGCCAGCAGAGCAGGGAGTTCTGGCAATCAGCCCCAGCATTTT. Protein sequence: CASRAGSSGNQPQHF.

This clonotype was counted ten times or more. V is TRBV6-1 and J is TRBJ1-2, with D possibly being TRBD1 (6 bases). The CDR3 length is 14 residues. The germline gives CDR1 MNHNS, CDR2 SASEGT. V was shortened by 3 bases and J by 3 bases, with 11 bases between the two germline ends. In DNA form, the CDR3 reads TGTGCCAGCAGTGACAGGGGAAACGACTATGGCTACACCTTC. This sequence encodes CASSDRGNDYGYTF.

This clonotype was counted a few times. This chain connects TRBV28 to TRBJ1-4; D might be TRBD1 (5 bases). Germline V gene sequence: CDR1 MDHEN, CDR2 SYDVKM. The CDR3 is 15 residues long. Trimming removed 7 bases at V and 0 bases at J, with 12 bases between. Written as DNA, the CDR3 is TGTGCCAGCACTATAGGGACTGCAACTAATGAAAAACTGTTTTTT. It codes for CASTIGTATNEKLFF.

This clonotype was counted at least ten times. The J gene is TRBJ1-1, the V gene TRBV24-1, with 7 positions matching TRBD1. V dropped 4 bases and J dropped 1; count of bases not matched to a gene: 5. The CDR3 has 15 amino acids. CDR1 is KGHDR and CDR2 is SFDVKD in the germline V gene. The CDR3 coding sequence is TGTGCCACCAGTGAAGGGGACAGAAAGAACACTGAAGCTTTCTTT. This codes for CATSEGDRKNTEAFF.

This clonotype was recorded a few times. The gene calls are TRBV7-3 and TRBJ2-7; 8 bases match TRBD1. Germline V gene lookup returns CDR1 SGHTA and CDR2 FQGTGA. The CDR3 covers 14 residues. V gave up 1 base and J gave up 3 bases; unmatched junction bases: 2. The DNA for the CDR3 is TGTGCCAGCAGCTTAAACGGACAGGGCTACGAGCAGTACTTC. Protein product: CASSLNGQGYEQYF.

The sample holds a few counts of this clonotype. The CDR3 bases are TGTGCCAGCAGCCAAGCGGGGGGCGAGGGTAATTCACCCCTCCACTTT. Translating gives CASSQAGGEGNSPLHF. This chain links TRBV4-2 with TRBJ1-6, with D possibly TRBD1 on 6 matching bases. The CDR3 consists of 16 residues. Germline assignment: CDR1 LGHNA and CDR2 YNFKEQ. The ends were cut back, 1 base at V and 6 bases at J, with 13 bases in the middle.

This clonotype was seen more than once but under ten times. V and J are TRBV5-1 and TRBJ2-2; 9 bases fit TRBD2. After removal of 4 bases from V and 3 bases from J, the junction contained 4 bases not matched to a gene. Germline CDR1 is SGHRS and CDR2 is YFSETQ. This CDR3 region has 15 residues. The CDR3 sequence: CASSQTSGYTGELFF. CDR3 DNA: TGCGCCAGCAGCCAGACTAGCGGTTACACCGGGGAGCTGTTTTTT.

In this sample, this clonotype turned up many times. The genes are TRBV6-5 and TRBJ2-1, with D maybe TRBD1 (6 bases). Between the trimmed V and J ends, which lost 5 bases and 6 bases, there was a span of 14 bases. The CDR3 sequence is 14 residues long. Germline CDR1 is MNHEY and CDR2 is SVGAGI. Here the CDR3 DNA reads TGTGCCAGCAGTCCCGGTGGGGGCGGCAATGAGCAGTTCTTC. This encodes CASSPGGGGNEQFF.

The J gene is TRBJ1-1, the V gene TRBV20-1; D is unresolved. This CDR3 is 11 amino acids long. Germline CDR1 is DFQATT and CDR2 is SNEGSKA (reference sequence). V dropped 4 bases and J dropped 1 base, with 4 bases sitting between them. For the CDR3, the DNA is TGCAGTGCTACGTGGAACACTGAAGCTTTCTTT. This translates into CSATWNTEAFF.

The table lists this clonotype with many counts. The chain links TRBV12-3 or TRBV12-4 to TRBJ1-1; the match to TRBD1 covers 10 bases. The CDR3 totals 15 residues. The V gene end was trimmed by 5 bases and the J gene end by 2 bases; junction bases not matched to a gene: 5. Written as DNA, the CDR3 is TGTGCCAGCAGTCCCAGGACAGGGGGAAACACTGAAGCTTTCTTT. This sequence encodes CASSPRTGGNTEAFF.